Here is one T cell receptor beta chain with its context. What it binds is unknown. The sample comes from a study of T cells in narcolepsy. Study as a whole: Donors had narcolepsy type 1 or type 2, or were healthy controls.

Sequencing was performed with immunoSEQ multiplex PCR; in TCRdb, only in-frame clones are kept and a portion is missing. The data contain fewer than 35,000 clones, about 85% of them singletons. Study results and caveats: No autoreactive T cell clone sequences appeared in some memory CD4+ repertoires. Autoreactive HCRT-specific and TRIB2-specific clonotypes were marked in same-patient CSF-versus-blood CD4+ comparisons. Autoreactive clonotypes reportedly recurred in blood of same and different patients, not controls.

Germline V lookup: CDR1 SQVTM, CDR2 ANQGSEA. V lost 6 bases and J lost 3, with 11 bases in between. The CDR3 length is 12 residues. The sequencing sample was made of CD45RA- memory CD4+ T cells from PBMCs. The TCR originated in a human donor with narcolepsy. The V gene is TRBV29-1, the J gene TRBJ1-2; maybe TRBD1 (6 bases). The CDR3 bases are TGCAGCGTCACGGAGGGGGACTATGGCTACACCTTC. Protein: CSVTEGDYGYTF.